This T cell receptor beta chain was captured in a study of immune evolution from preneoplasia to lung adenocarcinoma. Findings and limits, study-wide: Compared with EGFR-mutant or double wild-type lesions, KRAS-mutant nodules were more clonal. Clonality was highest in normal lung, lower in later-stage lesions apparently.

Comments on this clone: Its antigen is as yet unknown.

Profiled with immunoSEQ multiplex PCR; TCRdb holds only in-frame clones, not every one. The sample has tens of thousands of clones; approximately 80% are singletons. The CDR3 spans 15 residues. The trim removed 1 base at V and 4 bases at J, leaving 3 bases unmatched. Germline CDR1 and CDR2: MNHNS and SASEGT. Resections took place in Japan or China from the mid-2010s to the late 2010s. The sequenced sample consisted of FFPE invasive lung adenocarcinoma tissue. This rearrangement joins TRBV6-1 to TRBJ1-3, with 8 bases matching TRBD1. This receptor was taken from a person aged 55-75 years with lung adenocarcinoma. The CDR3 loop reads CASSEGTGPGNTIYF. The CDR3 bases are TGTGCCAGCAGTGAAGGGACAGGGCCAGGAAACACCATATATTTT.